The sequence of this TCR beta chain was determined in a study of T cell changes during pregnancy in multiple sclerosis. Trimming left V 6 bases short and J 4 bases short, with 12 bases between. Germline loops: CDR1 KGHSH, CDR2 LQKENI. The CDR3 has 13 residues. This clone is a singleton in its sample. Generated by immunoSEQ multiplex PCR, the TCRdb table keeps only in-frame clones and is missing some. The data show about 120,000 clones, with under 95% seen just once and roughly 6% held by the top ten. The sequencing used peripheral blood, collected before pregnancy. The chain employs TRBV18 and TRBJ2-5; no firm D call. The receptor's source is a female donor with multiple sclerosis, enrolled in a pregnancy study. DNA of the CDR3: TGTGCCAGCTCTGGAGCGCAACGAGAGACCCAGTACTTC. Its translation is CASSGAQRETQYF.